Listed below are T cell receptor beta chains from one sample, sequenced in a study of cytomegalovirus exposure and HLA in healthy donors. Some clones are missing from TCRdb's copy, which holds only in-frame ones; the method was immunoSEQ multiplex PCR. The repertoire holds some 190,000 clones, with over 80% as singletons. Material: PBMCs. These receptors came from a boy under 10 years old in good health and CMV-seronegative. Each CDR3 is given with its conserved first and last residue. The D gene is left open where the match is weak. Expanded clones are given a class, and other clones once, few, many or no size at all.

>.|TRBJ1-1|15|.|TRBV5-4
TGTGCCAGCAGCTTGATTGGAGGGGAGAACACTGAAGCTTTCTTT
CASSLIGGENTEAFF
>.|TRBJ2-3|15|TRBD2|TRBV19
TGTGCCAGTAGCGAGCGCGGGAGCCCCCCAGATACGCAGTATTTT
CASSERGSPPDTQYF
>.|TRBJ1-2|16|.|TRBV7-3
TGTGCCAGCAGCTTAATCGGTAGGAGTCCCCTAAATGGCTACACCTTC
CASSLIGRSPLNGYTF
>once|TRBJ2-3|12|TRBD1|TRBV29-1
TGCAGCGTTGTCACAGGGGGCAGAGCGCAGTATTTT
CSVVTGGRAQYF
>.|TRBJ2-1|15|TRBD2|TRBV27
TGTGCCAGCAGGAAGCGGGAGGATCTCTACAATGAGCAGTTCTTC
CASRKREDLYNEQFF
>once|TRBJ2-2|16|.|TRBV19
TGTGCCAGTAGTATACAACTAGCTCTACTCACCGGGGAGCTGTTTTTT
CASSIQLALLTGELFF
>.|TRBJ2-1|15|TRBD1|TRBV6-1
TGTGCCAGCACTTCGGGACAGGGGATAGGCAATGAGCAGTTCTTC
CASTSGQGIGNEQFF
>.|TRBJ2-3|14|TRBD1|TRBV6-4
TGTGCCACCTCACAGGGGGCCTTCACAGATACGCAGTATTTT
CATSQGAFTDTQYF
>.|TRBJ2-1|16|TRBD1|TRBV11-3
TGTGCCAGCAGCACCCGTCGACAGGGCGAGGGCAATGAGCAGTTCTTC
CASSTRRQGEGNEQFF
>.|TRBJ1-4|12|.|TRBV2
TGTGCCAGCAGGGAGGTGAATGAAAAACTGTTTTTT
CASREVNEKLFF
>.|TRBJ2-3|16|TRBD2|TRBV9
TGTGCCAGCAGCGGCGGGAGGTCGGCCTCCACAGATACGCAGTATTTT
CASSGGRSASTDTQYF
>.|TRBJ2-3|15|TRBD2|TRBV6-5
TGTGCCAGCAGTATAGGGACTAGCGGGAAGAATACGCAGTATTTT
CASSIGTSGKNTQYF
>.|TRBJ2-7|13|.|TRBV7-6
TGTGCCAGCAGCCCAGAGGAGTCCTACGAGCAGTACTTC
CASSPEESYEQYF
>.|TRBJ2-7|15|.|TRBV7-2
TGTGCCAGCAGCCCGGGTTCGTACCCCTCCTACGAGCAGTACTTC
CASSPGSYPSYEQYF
>.|TRBJ2-5|13|.|TRBV30
TGTGCCTGGAGTGTACAGGACGTTCGAGACCAGTACTTC
CAWSVQDVRDQYF
>.|TRBJ1-3|15|TRBD1|TRBV19
TGTGCCAGTAGTATGGACAGGGGAGCTGGAAACACCATATATTTT
CASSMDRGAGNTIYF
>once|TRBJ2-5|17|TRBD2|TRBV14
TGTGCCAGCAGCCAAGGATTGGGTGGTAGCGGGAAAGAGACCCAGTACTTC
CASSQGLGGSGKETQYF
>.|TRBJ2-1|14|.|TRBV30
TGTGCCTGGAGTGTAGTGCGGGGATACAATGAGCAGTTCTTC
CAWSVVRGYNEQFF
>.|TRBJ2-3|15|.|TRBV4-1
TGCGCCAGCAGCCAGGGAGTGGGGTCCACAGATACGCAGTATTTT
CASSQGVGSTDTQYF
>few|TRBJ1-2|13|.|TRBV29-1
TGCAGCGTTGGGGGACACCTATCACATGGCTACACCTTC
CSVGGHLSHGYTF